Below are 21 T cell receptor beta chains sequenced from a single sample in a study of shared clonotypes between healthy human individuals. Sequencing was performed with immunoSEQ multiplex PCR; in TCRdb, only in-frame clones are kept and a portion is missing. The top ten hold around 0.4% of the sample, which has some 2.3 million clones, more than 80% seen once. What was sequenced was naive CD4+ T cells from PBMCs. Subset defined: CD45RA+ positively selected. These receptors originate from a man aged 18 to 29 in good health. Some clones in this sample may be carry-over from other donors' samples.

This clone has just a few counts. CDR3 loop: CASSHLDHNEQFF. The CDR3 nucleotides read TGTGCCAGCAGTCATCTGGACCACAATGAGCAGTTCTTC. The chain carries TRBV14 and TRBJ2-1; D gene unclear. The germline V and J ends were trimmed by 6 bases and 5 bases, with 11 bases remaining between them. The CDR3 has 13 residues. Germline V gene sequence: CDR1 SGHDN, CDR2 FVKESK.

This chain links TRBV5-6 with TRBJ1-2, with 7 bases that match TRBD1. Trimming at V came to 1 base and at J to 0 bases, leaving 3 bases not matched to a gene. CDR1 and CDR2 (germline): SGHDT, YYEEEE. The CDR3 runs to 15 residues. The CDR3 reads CASSLRTGANYGYTF. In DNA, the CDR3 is TGTGCCAGCAGCTTGCGGACAGGAGCTAACTATGGCTACACCTTC.

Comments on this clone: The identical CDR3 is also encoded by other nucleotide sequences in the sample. The CDR3: CSAPAGEQFF. CDR3 nucleotides: TGCAGTGCCCCTGCTGGTGAGCAGTTCTTC. The chain recombines TRBV20-1 with TRBJ2-1; no reliable D call. Trimming stripped 6 bases from V and 9 bases from J, with 9 bases between. Per germline, CDR1 DFQATT and CDR2 SNEGSKA (reference sequence). The CDR3 contains 10 residues.

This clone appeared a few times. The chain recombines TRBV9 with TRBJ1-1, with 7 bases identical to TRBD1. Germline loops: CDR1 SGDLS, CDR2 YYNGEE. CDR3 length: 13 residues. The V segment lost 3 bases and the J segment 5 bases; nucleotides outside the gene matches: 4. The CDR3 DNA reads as TGTGCCAGCAGCGCGACAGGGTATACTGAAGCTTTCTTT. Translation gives CASSATGYTEAFF.

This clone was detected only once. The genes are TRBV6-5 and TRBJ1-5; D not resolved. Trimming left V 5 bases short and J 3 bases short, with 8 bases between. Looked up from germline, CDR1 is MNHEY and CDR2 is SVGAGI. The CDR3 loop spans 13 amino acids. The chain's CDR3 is CASSRTPNQPQHF. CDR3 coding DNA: TGTGCCAGCAGTAGGACCCCCAATCAGCCCCAGCATTTT.

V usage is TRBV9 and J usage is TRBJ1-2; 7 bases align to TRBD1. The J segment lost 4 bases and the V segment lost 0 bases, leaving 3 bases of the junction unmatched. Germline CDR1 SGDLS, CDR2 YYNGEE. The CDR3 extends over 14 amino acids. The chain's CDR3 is CASSVEGAGYGYTF. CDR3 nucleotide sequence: TGTGCCAGCAGCGTAGAGGGGGCAGGCTATGGCTACACCTTC.

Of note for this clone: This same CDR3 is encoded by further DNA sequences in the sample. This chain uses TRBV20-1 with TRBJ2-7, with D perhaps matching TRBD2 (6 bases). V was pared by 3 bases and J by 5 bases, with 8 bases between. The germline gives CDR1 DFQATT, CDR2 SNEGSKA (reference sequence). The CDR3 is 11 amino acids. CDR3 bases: TGCAGTGCTAGCGGGAGCCACGAGCAGTACTTC. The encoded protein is CSASGSHEQYF.

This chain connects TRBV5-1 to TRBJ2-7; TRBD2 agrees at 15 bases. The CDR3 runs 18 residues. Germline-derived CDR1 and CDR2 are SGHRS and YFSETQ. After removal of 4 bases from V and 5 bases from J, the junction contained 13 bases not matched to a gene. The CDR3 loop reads CASSPGLAGGPVLHEQYF. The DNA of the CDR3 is TGCGCCAGCAGCCCCGGACTAGCGGGAGGGCCGGTTCTCCACGAGCAGTACTTC.

CDR3 protein: CAWSGGSGGSTAGELFF. CDR3 DNA sequence: TGTGCCTGGAGTGGCGGCTCGGGCGGGAGTACGGCCGGGGAGCTGTTTTTT. This chain connects TRBV30 to TRBJ2-2; TRBD2 matches at 7 bases. The V gene's germline CDR1 is GTSNPN and CDR2 SVGIG (reference sequence). CDR3 size: 17 residues. J lost 6 bases, V lost 1 base, and 14 bases had no gene match.

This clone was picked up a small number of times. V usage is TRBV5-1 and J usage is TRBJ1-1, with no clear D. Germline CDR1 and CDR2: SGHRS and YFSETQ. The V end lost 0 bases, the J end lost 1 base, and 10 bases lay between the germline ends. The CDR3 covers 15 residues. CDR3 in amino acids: CASSLAGLRNTEAFF. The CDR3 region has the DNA TGCGCCAGCAGCTTGGCCGGACTCCGGAACACTGAAGCTTTCTTT.

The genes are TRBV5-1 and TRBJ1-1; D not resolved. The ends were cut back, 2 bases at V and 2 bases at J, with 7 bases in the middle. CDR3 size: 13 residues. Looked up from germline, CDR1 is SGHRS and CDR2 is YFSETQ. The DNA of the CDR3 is TGCGCCAGCAGCTTTGACGCCAACACTGAAGCTTTCTTT. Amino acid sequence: CASSFDANTEAFF.

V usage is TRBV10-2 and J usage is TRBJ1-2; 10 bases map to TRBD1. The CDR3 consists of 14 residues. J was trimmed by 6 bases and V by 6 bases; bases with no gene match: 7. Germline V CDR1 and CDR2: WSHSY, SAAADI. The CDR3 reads CASRPGQGRNGYTF. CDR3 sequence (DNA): TGCGCCAGCAGGCCGGGACAGGGGAGGAATGGCTACACCTTC.

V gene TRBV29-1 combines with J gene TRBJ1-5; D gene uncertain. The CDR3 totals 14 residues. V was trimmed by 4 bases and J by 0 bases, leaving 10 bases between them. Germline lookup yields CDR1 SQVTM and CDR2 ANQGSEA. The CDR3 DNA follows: TGCAGCGTTGGGTGGGGATATAGCAATCAGCCCCAGCATTTT. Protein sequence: CSVGWGYSNQPQHF.

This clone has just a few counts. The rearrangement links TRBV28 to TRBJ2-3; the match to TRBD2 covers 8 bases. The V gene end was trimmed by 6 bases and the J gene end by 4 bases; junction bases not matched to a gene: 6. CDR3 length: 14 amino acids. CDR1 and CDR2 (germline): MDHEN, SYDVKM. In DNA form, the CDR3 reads TGTGCCAGCAGACCGATAGCGGGATCAGATACGCAGTATTTT. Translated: CASRPIAGSDTQYF.

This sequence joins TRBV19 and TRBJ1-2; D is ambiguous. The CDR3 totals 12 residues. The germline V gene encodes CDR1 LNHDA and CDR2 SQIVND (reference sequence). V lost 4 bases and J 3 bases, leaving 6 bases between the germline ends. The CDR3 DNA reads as TGTGCCAGTAGTAACCTAGACTATGGCTACACCTTC. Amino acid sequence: CASSNLDYGYTF.

The CDR3 loop reads CASSPRSDVGGTQYF. The DNA of the CDR3 is TGCGCCAGCAGCCCGCGCTCCGATGTCGGAGGTACGCAGTATTTT. The chain is built from TRBV5-1 and TRBJ2-3; the D gene is possibly TRBD2 (5 bases). The CDR3 is 15 amino acids. Germline values: CDR1 SGHRS, CDR2 YFSETQ. V lost 4 bases and J lost 8, with 20 bases in between.

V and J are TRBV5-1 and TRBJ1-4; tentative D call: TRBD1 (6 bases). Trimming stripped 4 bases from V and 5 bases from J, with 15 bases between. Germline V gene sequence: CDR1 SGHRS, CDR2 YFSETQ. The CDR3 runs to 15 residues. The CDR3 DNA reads TGCGCCAGCAGCCCCAGGGGTCTTGCAAATGAAAAACTGTTTTTT. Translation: CASSPRGLANEKLFF.

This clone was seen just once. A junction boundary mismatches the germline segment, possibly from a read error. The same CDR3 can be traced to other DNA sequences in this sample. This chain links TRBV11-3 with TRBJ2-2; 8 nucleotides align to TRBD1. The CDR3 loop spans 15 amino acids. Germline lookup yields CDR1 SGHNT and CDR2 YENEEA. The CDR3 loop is CASSLGQGSTGELFF. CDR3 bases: TGTGCCAGCAGTTTAGGACAGGGAAGCACCGGGGAGCTGTTTTTT.

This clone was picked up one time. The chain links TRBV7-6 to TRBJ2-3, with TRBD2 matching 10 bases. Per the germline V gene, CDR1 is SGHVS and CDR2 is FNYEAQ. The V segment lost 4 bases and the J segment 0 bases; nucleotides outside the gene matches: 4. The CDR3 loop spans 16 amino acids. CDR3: CASSWLAGASTDTQYF. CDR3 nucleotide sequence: TGTGCCAGCAGCTGGCTAGCGGGAGCTAGCACAGATACGCAGTATTTT.

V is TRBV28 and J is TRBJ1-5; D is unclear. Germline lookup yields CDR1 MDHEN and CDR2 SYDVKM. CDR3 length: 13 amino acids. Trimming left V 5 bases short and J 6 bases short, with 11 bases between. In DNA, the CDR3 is TGTGCCAGCAGTACGGACCGAGGTCAGCCCCAGCATTTT. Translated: CASSTDRGQPQHF. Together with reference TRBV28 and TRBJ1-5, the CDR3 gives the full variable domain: DVKVTQSSRYLVKRTGEKVFLECVQDMDHENMFWYRQDPGLGLRLIYFSYDVKMKEKGDIPEGYSVSREKKERFSLILESASTNQTSMYLCASSTDRGQPQHFGDGTRLSIL.

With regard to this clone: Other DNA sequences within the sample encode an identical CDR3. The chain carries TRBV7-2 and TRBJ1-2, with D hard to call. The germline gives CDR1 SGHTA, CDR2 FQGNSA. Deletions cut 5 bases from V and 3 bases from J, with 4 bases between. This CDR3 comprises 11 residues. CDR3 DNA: TGTGCCAGCAGCCGGGACTATGGCTACACCTTC. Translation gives CASSRDYGYTF.